These T cell receptor beta chains were read from a single sample in a study of T cell repertoires in cytomegalovirus infection. One entry per CDR3 protein, called by TCRdb with MiXCR from the reads. The table includes around 450,000 distinct CDR3 sequences, about a third detected once. The material sequenced was PBMCs. These TCRs come from a human donor in good health (CMV status not recorded). Some clones in this sample may be carry-over from other donors' samples. CDR3s include the opening cysteine and the closing phenylalanine or tryptophan. A D gene is named only where the DNA matches it firmly. For some rows the clone size is stated as once, few or many, or as a class when expanded; others skip it.

D gene,V gene,clone size,J gene,CDR3 length,CDR3 protein,CDR3 DNA
.,TRBV28,many,TRBJ2-7,12,CASSLGRYEQYF,TGTGCCAGCAGCTTGGGGCGGTACGAGCAGTACTTC
.,TRBV7-3,.,TRBJ2-7,15,CASSSVGLSSYEQYF,TGTGCCAGCAGCAGCGTGGGCCTTAGCTCCTACGAGCAGTACTTC
.,TRBV14,.,TRBJ2-1,14,CASSQDWSYNEQFF,TGTGCCAGCAGCCAAGATTGGTCTTACAATGAGCAGTTCTTC
TRBD2,TRBV18,few,TRBJ2-1,12,CASKTSGGPQFF,TGTGCCAGCAAAACTAGCGGGGGGCCACAGTTCTTC
TRBD2,TRBV20-1,few,TRBJ2-3,14,CSARNSGGANTQYF,TGCAGTGCTAGAAATAGCGGGGGGGCCAATACGCAGTATTTT
.,TRBV7-2,.,TRBJ2-2,14,CASSLNWNTGELFF,TGTGCCAGCAGCTTAAACTGGAACACCGGGGAGCTGTTTTTT
.,TRBV28,few,TRBJ1-3,14,CASSFGTVGNTIYF,TGTGCCAGCAGTTTTGGGACGGTGGGAAACACCATATATTTT
.,TRBV19,.,TRBJ1-2,11,CASSGRYGYTF,TGTGCCAGTAGTGGAAGATATGGCTACACCTTC
.,TRBV12-3/TRBV12-4,few,TRBJ1-3,10,CASSFGSLYF,TGTGCCAGCAGTTTTGGGTCGTTATATTTT
TRBD2,TRBV28,.,TRBJ2-6,20,CASSSIWGGRGGSGANVLTF,TGTGCCAGCAGTTCTATCTGGGGGGGGCGGGGGGGCTCTGGGGCCAACGTCCTGACTTTC
.,TRBV6-6,.,TRBJ2-2,15,CASSYSMWGSGELFF,TGTGCCAGCAGTTACTCGATGTGGGGTAGCGGGGAGCTGTTTTTT
.,TRBV19,many,TRBJ1-5,15,CASTLTGRNNQPQHF,TGTGCCAGTACCCTCACGGGAAGGAACAATCAGCCCCAGCATTTT
.,TRBV15,few,TRBJ2-2,13,CATSWTNTGELFF,TGTGCCACCAGCTGGACCAACACCGGGGAGCTGTTTTTT
TRBD1,TRBV10-3,few,TRBJ1-1,16,CAISERPGQGNTEAFF,TGTGCCATCAGTGAGAGGCCCGGACAGGGGAACACTGAAGCTTTCTTT
TRBD1,TRBV7-6,.,TRBJ2-4,15,CASSVGSAGGVIQYF,TGTGCCAGCAGCGTAGGGTCGGCAGGGGGTGTCATTCAGTACTTC
.,TRBV6-5,few,TRBJ1-3,15,CASRPGAVSGNTIYF,TGTGCCAGCAGACCCGGGGCGGTCTCTGGAAACACCATATATTTT
TRBD2,TRBV12-5,.,TRBJ2-1,17,CARGSVQSGLAGVEQFF,TGTGCGAGGGGCTCGGTACAGTCAGGGCTAGCGGGGGTTGAGCAGTTCTTC
.,TRBV25-1,few,TRBJ2-1,16,CASTQYRDAPYNEQFF,TGTGCCAGCACCCAATACCGGGACGCACCCTACAATGAGCAGTTCTTC
TRBD2,TRBV10-3,.,TRBJ2-3,15,CAIGTSGGVTDTQYF,TGTGCCATCGGGACTAGCGGGGGAGTCACAGATACGCAGTATTTT
.,TRBV6-2/TRBV6-3,.,TRBJ1-1,15,CASSLRGAPNTEAFF,TGTGCCAGCAGTCTGAGGGGAGCTCCTAACACTGAAGCTTTCTTT
.,TRBV6-5,few,TRBJ2-5,14,CASSYQGGGETQYF,TGTGCCAGCAGTTACCAGGGAGGGGGAGAGACCCAGTACTTC
.,TRBV5-6,.,TRBJ2-7,13,CASSLLDSYEQYF,TGTGCCAGCAGCTTGCTAGACTCCTACGAGCAGTACTTC
.,TRBV6-1,few,TRBJ2-1,15,CASSRRRRGYYEQFF,TGTGCCAGCAGCCGCCGGCGCCGGGGGTACTATGAGCAGTTCTTC
TRBD1,TRBV6-5,.,TRBJ1-1,15,CASSTWTGLNTEDFF,TGTGCCAGCAGTACCTGGACAGGGTTGAACACTGAAGATTTCTTT
.,TRBV5-1,.,TRBJ1-1,16,CASSRPEAGAYTEAFF,TGCGCCAGCAGCCGCCCGGAGGCCGGGGCTTACACTGAAGCTTTCTTT
.,TRBV14,.,TRBJ2-1,18,CASSQDFTAWGLWNEQFF,TGTGCCAGCAGCCAAGATTTCACAGCGTGGGGGCTTTGGAATGAGCAGTTCTTC
.,TRBV10-1,few,TRBJ2-7,13,CASSDLGWDEQYF,TGCGCCAGCAGTGATTTAGGCTGGGACGAGCAGTACTTC
.,TRBV10-3,.,TRBJ2-2,15,CAIGVSRARTGELFF,TGTGCCATCGGCGTATCTCGGGCGAGGACCGGGGAGCTGTTTTTT
.,TRBV11-2,.,TRBJ2-1,18,CASSFDPRGSSSYNEQFF,TGTGCCAGCAGCTTCGACCCTCGGGGTTCAAGCTCCTACAATGAGCAGTTCTTC
.,TRBV10-3,few,TRBJ2-5,15,CAISETLARQETQYF,TGTGCCATCAGTGAGACCTTAGCGCGCCAAGAGACCCAGTACTTC
.,TRBV27,few,TRBJ2-5,13,CASSLRGEETQYF,TGTGCCAGCAGTCTACGTGGAGAAGAGACCCAGTACTTC
.,TRBV29-1,.,TRBJ1-1,11,CSVRDSYEAFF,TGCAGCGTGAGAGACAGTTATGAAGCTTTCTTT
.,TRBV6-4,.,TRBJ2-1,13,CATSTGPYNEQFF,TGTGCCACCTCCACAGGGCCTTACAATGAGCAGTTCTTC
.,TRBV29-1,few,TRBJ2-1,15,CSVEDPESSYNEQFF,TGCAGCGTTGAAGATCCCGAGAGCTCCTACAATGAGCAGTTCTTC
.,TRBV6-5,.,TRBJ1-4,16,CASSYSPDGSNEKLFF,TGTGCCAGCAGTTACTCACCGGACGGCAGCAATGAAAAACTGTTTTTT